This T cell receptor beta chain was recorded in a study of blood T cell repertoires in COVID-19. Study as a whole: PBMCs, B-cell-depleted T cells, or T cells were the source of the cDNA or gDNA that made up the material.

Data came from immunoSEQ multiplex PCR; TCRdb stores just in-frame clones and leaves some out. The profile shows some 400,000 clones, about 90% of them singletons. The length of the CDR3 is 17 residues. This TCR was sampled from a woman younger than 45 with COVID-19, enrolled during active disease. The sample was peripheral blood. V is TRBV1 and J is TRBJ2-5; TRBD2 reflects the table's D call only, with no check against the DNA. TRBV1 is a pseudogene locus. CDR3 residues: CTSSHRTSGKVGETQYF. In DNA form, the CDR3 reads TGCACCAGCAGCCACCGGACTAGCGGGAAAGTGGGGGAGACCCAGTACTTC.